A few counts support the clone carrying this TCR beta chain. The antigen remains undetermined. These data belong to a study of T-cell memory formation after mild COVID-19. TCR alpha and TCR beta cDNA libraries carrying sample barcodes and UMIs came from 5'RACE with constant-segment primers. Each CDR3 protein gets one entry after TCRdb re-called the 5' RACE reads with MiXCR. The sample holds roughly 350,000 distinct CDR3 sequences, around 30% seen once. Overall study results and limits: Detection of some responders pre-infection suggested pre-existing cross-reactive memory T cells participated.

The CDR3 is 14 amino acids. The V end lost 5 bases, the J end lost 9 bases, and 17 bases lay between the germline ends. Germline-derived CDR1 and CDR2 are SGHNT and YENEEA. The receptor was isolated from an adult woman who had mild COVID-19 (a few samples of this study predate the infection). Cell type and time point are not known. V usage is TRBV11-3 and J usage is TRBJ2-1; D is perhaps TRBD1 (6 bases). The sequencing sample was made of PBMCs or a T cell subset sorted from them (not recorded which). The CDR3 DNA reads TGTGCCAGCAGCCCTAGATCCCCGACAGGTGAGCAGTTCTTC. Its protein is CASSPRSPTGEQFF.